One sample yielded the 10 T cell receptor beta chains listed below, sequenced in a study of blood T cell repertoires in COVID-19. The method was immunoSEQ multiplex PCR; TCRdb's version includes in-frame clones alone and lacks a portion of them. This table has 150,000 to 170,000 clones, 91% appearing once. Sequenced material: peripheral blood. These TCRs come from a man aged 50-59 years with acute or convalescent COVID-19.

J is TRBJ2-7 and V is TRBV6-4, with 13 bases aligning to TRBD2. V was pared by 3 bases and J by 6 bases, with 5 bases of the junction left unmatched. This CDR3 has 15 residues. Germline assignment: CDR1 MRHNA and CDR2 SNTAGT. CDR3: CASSETSGGIPEQYV. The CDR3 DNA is TGTGCCAGCAGTGAGACTAGCGGGGGGATTCCCGAGCAGTACGTC.

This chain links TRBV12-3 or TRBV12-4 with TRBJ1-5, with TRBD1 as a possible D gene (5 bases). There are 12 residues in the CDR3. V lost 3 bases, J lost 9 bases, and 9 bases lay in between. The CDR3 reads CASSFGGTPQHF. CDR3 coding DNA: TGTGCCAGCAGTTTTGGGGGGACGCCCCAGCATTTT.

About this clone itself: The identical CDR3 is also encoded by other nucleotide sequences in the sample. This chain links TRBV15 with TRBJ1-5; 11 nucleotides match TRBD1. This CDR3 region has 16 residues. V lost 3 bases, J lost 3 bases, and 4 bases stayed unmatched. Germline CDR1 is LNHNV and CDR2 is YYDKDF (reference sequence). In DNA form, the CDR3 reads TGTGCCACCAGCAGGAGGGACAGGGGGTTCAATCAGCCCCAGCATTTT. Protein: CATSRRDRGFNQPQHF.

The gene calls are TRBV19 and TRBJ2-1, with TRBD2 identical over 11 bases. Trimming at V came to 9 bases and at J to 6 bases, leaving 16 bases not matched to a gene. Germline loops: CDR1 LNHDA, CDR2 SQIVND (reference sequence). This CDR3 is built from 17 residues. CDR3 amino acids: CASTKGSGTSGLNEQFF. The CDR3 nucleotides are TGTGCCAGCACAAAGGGCTCCGGGACTAGCGGCCTCAATGAGCAGTTCTTC.

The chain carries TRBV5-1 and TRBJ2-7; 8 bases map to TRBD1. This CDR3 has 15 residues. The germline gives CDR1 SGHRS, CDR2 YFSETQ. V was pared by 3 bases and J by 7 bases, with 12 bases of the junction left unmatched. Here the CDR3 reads CASSWTGQVKGEQYF. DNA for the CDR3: TGCGCCAGCAGCTGGACGGGACAGGTCAAAGGGGAGCAGTACTTC.

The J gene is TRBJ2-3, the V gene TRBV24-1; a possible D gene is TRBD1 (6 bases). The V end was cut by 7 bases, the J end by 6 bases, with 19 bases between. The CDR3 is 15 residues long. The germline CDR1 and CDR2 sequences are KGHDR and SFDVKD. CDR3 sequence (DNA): TGTGCCACCAGAGCAGGACTGAGCAGGGGTGATACGCAGTATTTT. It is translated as CATRAGLSRGDTQYF.

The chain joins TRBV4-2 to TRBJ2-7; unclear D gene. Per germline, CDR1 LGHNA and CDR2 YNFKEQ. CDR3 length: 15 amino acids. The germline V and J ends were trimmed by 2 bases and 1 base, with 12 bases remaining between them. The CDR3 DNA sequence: TGTGCCAGCAGCCAACTCCACATGGTATCCTACGAGCAGTACGTC. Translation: CASSQLHMVSYEQYV.

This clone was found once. CDR3 protein: CASSRGQGAAEAFF. The CDR3, as DNA: TGTGCCAGCAGCAGGGGACAGGGGGCTGCTGAAGCTTTCTTT. The V call is TRBV7-9, the J call TRBJ1-1; TRBD1 matches 12 bases. The germline V gene encodes CDR1 SEHNR and CDR2 FQNEAQ (reference sequence). Trimming at V came to 5 bases and at J to 6 bases, leaving 4 bases not matched to a gene. This CDR3 has 14 amino acids.

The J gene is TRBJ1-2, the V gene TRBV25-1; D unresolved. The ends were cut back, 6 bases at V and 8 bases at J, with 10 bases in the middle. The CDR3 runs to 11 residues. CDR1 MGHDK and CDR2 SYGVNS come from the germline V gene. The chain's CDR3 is CASRSVVGYTF. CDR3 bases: TGTGCCAGCAGATCCGTTGTGGGCTACACCTTC.

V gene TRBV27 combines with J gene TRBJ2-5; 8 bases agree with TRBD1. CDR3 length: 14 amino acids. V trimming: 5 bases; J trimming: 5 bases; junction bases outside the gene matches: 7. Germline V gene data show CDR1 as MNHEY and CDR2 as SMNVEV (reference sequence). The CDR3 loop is CASSPQGAYETQYF. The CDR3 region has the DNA TGTGCCAGCAGTCCCCAGGGGGCCTATGAGACCCAGTACTTC.